This TCR beta chain was recovered during a study of molecular identifiers for immune sequencing clone quantification. Study as a whole: Replicate RNA from roughly 18,000 or 92,000 naive CD8 T cells formed five aliquots; four were sequenced.

TCRdb redid the calling of the PCR reads with MiXCR, one entry per CDR3 protein. This sample has hundreds of thousands of distinct CDR3 sequences, with just under 20% found just once. V shed 7 bases and J shed 10 bases, with 20 bases lying between them. The CDR3 sequence is 13 residues long. The germline V gene has CDR1 SEHNR and CDR2 FQNEAQ (reference sequence). The sample was naive CD8+ T cells from blood, with Jurkat cell RNA spiked in. Subset denoted: FACS-sorted CD8+CD4-CCR7+CD45RA+ naive T cells. The sequence was collected from a human donor in good health. Some libraries in this study had Jurkat cell RNA spiked in. The V and J genes are TRBV7-9 and TRBJ2-7; tentatively, D is TRBD1 (6 bases). Here the CDR3 reads CASTWTAGWGQYF. CDR3 in DNA: TGTGCCAGCACCTGGACAGCCGGTTGGGGCCAGTACTTC.